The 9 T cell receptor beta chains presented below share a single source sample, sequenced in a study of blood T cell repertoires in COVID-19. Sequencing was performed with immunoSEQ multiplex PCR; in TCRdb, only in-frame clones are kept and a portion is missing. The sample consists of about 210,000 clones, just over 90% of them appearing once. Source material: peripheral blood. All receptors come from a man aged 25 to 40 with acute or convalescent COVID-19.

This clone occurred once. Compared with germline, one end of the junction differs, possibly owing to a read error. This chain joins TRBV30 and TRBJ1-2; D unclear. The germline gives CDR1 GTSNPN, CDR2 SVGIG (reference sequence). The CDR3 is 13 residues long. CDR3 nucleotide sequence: TGTGCCTGGAGTGTGACCGCAGGCTTCCCCGCCGCCTTC. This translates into CAWSVTAGFPAAF.

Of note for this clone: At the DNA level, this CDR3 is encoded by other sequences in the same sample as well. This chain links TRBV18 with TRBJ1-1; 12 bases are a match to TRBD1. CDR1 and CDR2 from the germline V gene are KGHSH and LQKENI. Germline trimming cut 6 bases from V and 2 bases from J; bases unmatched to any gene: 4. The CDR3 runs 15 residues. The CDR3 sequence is CASSSGQGANTEAFF. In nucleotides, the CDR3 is TGTGCCAGCTCCTCGGGACAGGGGGCTAACACTGAAGCTTTCTTT.

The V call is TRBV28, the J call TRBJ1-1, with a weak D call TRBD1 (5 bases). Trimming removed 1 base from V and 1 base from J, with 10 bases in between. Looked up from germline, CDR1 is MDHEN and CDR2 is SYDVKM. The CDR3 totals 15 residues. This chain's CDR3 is CASSLFQGGNTEAFF. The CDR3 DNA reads TGTGCCAGCAGTTTATTTCAGGGAGGGAACACTGAAGCTTTCTTT.

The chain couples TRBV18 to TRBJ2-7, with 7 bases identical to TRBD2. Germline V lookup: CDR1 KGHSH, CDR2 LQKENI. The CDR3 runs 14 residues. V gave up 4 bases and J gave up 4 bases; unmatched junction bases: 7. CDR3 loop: CASSREGLGYEQYF. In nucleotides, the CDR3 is TGTGCCAGCTCACGGGAGGGGCTAGGGTACGAGCAGTACTTC.

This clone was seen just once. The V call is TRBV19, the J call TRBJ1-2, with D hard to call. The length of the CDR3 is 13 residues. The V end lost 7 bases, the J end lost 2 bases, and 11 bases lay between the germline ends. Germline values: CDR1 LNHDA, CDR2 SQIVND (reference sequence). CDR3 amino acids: CASTYSGNYGYTF. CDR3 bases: TGTGCCAGTACCTATTCGGGGAACTATGGCTACACCTTC. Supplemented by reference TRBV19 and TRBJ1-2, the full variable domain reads DGGITQSPKYLFRKEGQNVTLSCEQNLNHDAMYWYRQDPGQGLRLIYYSQIVNDFQKGDIAEGYSVSREKKESFPLTVTSAQKNPTAFYLCASTYSGNYGYTFGSGTRLTVV.

DNA of the CDR3: TGTGCCAGCAGCGGGACTGGTCTGGGGCCCCAGCATTTT. Residues: CASSGTGLGPQHF. The J gene is TRBJ1-5, the V gene TRBV28; the D gene is possibly TRBD1 (5 bases). The CDR3 totals 13 residues. CDR1 and CDR2 (germline): MDHEN, SYDVKM. V dropped 6 bases and J dropped 9 bases, with 15 bases sitting between them.

The CDR3 bases are TGTGCCAGCACGAAGGGGCTGCGAAACCAAGAGACCCAGTACTTC. Translated: CASTKGLRNQETQYF. V gene TRBV6-5 combines with J gene TRBJ2-5, with TRBD1 as a possible D gene (5 bases). V dropped 7 bases and J dropped 0 bases, with 15 bases sitting between them. The CDR3 loop spans 15 amino acids. The germline V gene has CDR1 MNHEY and CDR2 SVGAGI.

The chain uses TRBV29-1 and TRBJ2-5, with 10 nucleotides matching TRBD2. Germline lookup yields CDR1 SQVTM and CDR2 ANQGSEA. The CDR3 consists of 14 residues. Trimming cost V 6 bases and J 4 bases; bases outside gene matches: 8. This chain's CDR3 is CSVRSGGVRETQYF. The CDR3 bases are TGCAGCGTGAGGAGCGGGGGGGTCCGAGAGACCCAGTACTTC.

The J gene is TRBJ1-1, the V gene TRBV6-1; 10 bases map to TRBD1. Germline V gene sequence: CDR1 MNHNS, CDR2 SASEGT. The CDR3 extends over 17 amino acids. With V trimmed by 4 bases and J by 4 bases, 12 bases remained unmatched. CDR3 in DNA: TGTGCCAGCAGTGCCCACCCGGGACAGGGGTTGAGCACTGAAGCTTTCTTT. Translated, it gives CASSAHPGQGLSTEAFF.